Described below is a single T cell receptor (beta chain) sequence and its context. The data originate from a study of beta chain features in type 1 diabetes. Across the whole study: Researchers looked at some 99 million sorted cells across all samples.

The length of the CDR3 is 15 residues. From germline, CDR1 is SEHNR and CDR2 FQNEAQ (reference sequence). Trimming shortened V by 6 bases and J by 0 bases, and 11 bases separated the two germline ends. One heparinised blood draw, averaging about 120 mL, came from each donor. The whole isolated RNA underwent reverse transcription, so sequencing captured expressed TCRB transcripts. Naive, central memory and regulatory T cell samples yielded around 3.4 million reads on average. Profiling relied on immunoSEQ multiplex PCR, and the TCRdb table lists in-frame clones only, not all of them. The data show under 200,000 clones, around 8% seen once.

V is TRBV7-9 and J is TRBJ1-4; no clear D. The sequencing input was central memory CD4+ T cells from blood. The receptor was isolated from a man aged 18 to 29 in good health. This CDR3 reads CASSFGGATNEKLFF. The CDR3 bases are TGTGCCAGCAGTTTTGGAGGTGCAACTAATGAAAAACTGTTTTTT.